This entry is about one T cell receptor beta chain. These data originate in a study of blood T cell repertoires in COVID-19. Study overall: Nucleic acid was either cDNA or gDNA, and it came from T cells, B-cell-depleted T cells, or PBMCs.

Authors' processing steps: Estimates of nucleated cell counts were drawn from the amplification of reference gene primers. Sequencing used immunoSEQ multiplex PCR; TCRdb keeps in-frame clones, though not all of them. V, J and clone size are those of that table, while D and trimming were read from the DNA. This sample has some 190,000 clones, with 76% found just once. There are 15 residues in the CDR3. The germline V gene encodes CDR1 SGHKS and CDR2 YYEKEE (reference sequence). The V and J ends lost 0 bases and 2 bases, in that order; junction bases with no gene match: 2. The sequence derives from a woman aged 50 to 60 with active or convalescent COVID-19. The sequencing sample was made of peripheral blood. The genes are TRBV5-5 and TRBJ1-3; TRBD1 aligns across 7 bases. The CDR3 DNA follows: TGTGCCAGCAGCTTGGGACAGGGAGCTGGAAACACCATATATTTT. It yields the protein CASSLGQGAGNTIYF.